This passage covers 19 T cell receptor beta chains from one sample sequenced in a study of Ad26.COV2.S vaccination and SARS-CoV-2 variants (dated by TCRdb to about 2021). The treatment or condition label corresponds to: 15 to 20 received Ad26.COV2.S at low or high dose, single or two shots; about 5 received placebo; per-sample allocation not given. Repertoires of vaccine and placebo recipients were sequenced from samples taken on day 63 after the first injection. Library generation was performed with the immunoSEQ multiplex PCR assay. TCRdb holds this immuneACCESS table with in-frame rearrangements only. Some clones are missing; in checked studies, unresolved V genes explain under half, and the rest has no known cause. The sample includes roughly 510,000 clones, with roughly 87% observed a single time. The top ten hold 9.5% to 15% of the sample. The sample in question was peripheral blood, obtained in a trial of Ad26.COV2.S vaccine versus placebo. The receptor source for this set is a person between 18 and 65 years old who received the Ad26.COV2.S COVID-19 vaccine or a placebo.

This chain joins TRBV5-5 and TRBJ1-2; D gene unclear. CDR3 length equals 12 residues. Germline V gives CDR1 SGHKS, CDR2 YYEKEE (reference sequence). V was shortened by 8 bases and J by 4 bases, with 12 bases between the two germline ends. The CDR3 reads CASGNTPYGYTF. CDR3 nucleotides: TGTGCCAGTGGAAACACACCCTATGGCTACACCTTC.

This chain's CDR3 is CASSRLGVGYEQYF. For the CDR3, the DNA is TGTGCCAGCAGTAGACTGGGTGTGGGCTACGAGCAGTACTTC. The chain recombines TRBV28 with TRBJ2-7; D not resolved. Trimming left V 5 bases short and J 3 bases short, with 14 bases between. This CDR3 has 14 residues. The germline CDR1 and CDR2 sequences are MDHEN and SYDVKM. The entire variable domain, with the rest obtained from reference TRBV28 and TRBJ2-7, is as follows: DVKVTQSSRYLVKRTGEKVFLECVQDMDHENMFWYRQDPGLGLRLIYFSYDVKMKEKGDIPEGYSVSREKKERFSLILESASTNQTSMYLCASSRLGVGYEQYFGPGTRLTVT.

In its sample, this clone was seen a few times. This chain links TRBV19 with TRBJ2-3; TRBD2 aligns across 15 bases. The V segment lost 6 bases and the J segment 3 bases; nucleotides outside the gene matches: 4. This CDR3 spans 16 amino acids. In germline, CDR1 is LNHDA, CDR2 SQIVND (reference sequence). In nucleotides, the CDR3 is TGTGCCAGTAGGGGACTAGCGGGAGGCAGAACAGATACGCAGTATTTT. Translating gives CASRGLAGGRTDTQYF.

This clone has only one observation. This chain links TRBV2 with TRBJ1-1, with 9 bases aligning to TRBD1. The CDR3 is 12 amino acids. V trimming: 7 bases; J trimming: 8 bases; junction bases outside the gene matches: 5. Per germline, CDR1 SNHLY and CDR2 FYNNEI. The CDR3, as DNA: TGTGCCAGCATTCCACAGGGGGCGGAAGCTTTCTTT. Its protein is CASIPQGAEAFF. Full variable domain (outside the CDR3, taken from reference TRBV2 and TRBJ1-1): EPEVTQTPSHQVTQMGQEVILRCVPISNHLYFYWYRQILGQKVEFLVSFYNNEISEKSEIFDDQFSVERPDGSNFTLKIRSTKLEDSAMYFCASIPQGAEAFFGQGTRLTVV.

The chain combines TRBV6-5 with TRBJ2-3, with TRBD2 as a possible D gene (5 bases). V lost 6 bases, J lost 6 bases, and 13 bases lay in between. This CDR3 spans 13 amino acids. The germline V gene has CDR1 MNHEY and CDR2 SVGAGI. The chain's CDR3 is CASRPLGLDTQYF. In DNA form, the CDR3 reads TGTGCCAGCAGGCCCCTAGGACTGGATACGCAGTATTTT.

Comment on this clone: This CDR3 is also generated by other DNA sequences in the sample. The chain is built from TRBV11-2 and TRBJ2-7, with D tentatively TRBD1 (5 bases). The germline V gene encodes CDR1 SGHAT and CDR2 FQNNGV. The CDR3 runs 13 residues. Trimming left V 4 bases short and J 4 bases short, with 11 bases between. The CDR3 sequence: CASSSPPGYEQYF. In DNA form, the CDR3 reads TGTGCCAGCAGCTCCCCCCCAGGGTACGAGCAGTACTTC.

V gene TRBV7-8 combines with J gene TRBJ2-1; D ambiguous. Trimming took 2 bases from V and 2 from J, leaving 10 bases between them. The germline V gene encodes CDR1 SGHVS and CDR2 FQNEAQ. CDR3 size: 15 residues. The CDR3 DNA reads as TGTGCCAGCAGCTTAACACTTCATCCCTACAATGAGCAGTTCTTC. Protein: CASSLTLHPYNEQFF.

The CDR3 DNA follows: TGTGCCAGCAGCCAAGTCGAAAAAACTTGGACTAGCGGTGGGGCCGAGCAGTACTTC. This sequence encodes CASSQVEKTWTSGGAEQYF. The chain couples TRBV4-2 to TRBJ2-7; 10 nucleotides agree with TRBD2. CDR3 length equals 19 residues. V was clipped by 1 base and J by 6 bases; unmatched bases: 18. CDR1 is LGHNA and CDR2 is YNFKEQ in the germline V gene.

V usage is TRBV28 and J usage is TRBJ2-7, with TRBD2 identical over 7 bases. This CDR3 is 12 amino acids long. Germline V gene sequence: CDR1 MDHEN, CDR2 SYDVKM. J gave up 6 bases and V 11 bases, and 10 bases lay outside the gene matches. In DNA, the CDR3 is TGTGCCTGTCGCGGGGGACTGGGCGAGCAGTACTTC. Amino acid sequence: CACRGGLGEQYF.

This clone has a single count. This sequence joins TRBV10-2 and TRBJ2-2; no reliable D call. V was shortened by 3 bases and J by 7 bases, with 15 bases between the two germline ends. Germline CDR1 is WSHSY and CDR2 is SAAADI. The CDR3 is 15 amino acids. The CDR3 DNA reads TGCGCCAGCAGTGACGTCCGGCGAGGCAGCGGGGAGCTGTTTTTT. Its protein is CASSDVRRGSGELFF.

This chain connects TRBV7-9 to TRBJ2-3; TRBD2 aligns across 11 bases. In germline, CDR1 is SEHNR, CDR2 FQNEAQ (reference sequence). The CDR3 length is 19 residues. The V gene end was trimmed by 3 bases and the J gene end by 3 bases; junction bases not matched to a gene: 14. The CDR3 coding sequence is TGTGCCAGCAGCTTTAAACCGAAGGGACTAGCGGAGGGAACAGATACGCAGTATTTT. This codes for CASSFKPKGLAEGTDTQYF.

The chain employs TRBV5-1 and TRBJ1-3; the D is unclear. Germline V gene data show CDR1 as SGHRS and CDR2 as YFSETQ. The CDR3 contains 15 residues. The V and J ends lost 4 bases and 3 bases respectively, with 14 bases between them. CDR3 in DNA: TGCGCCAGCAGCCTAGACGGTCTAAGTGGAAACACCATATATTTT. Translation gives CASSLDGLSGNTIYF. Combining the CDR3 with reference TRBV5-1 and TRBJ1-3 gives the whole variable domain KAGVTQTPRYLIKTRGQQVTLSCSPISGHRSVSWYQQTPGQGLQFLFEYFSETQRNKGNFPGRFSGRQFSNSRSEMNVSTLELGDSALYLCASSLDGLSGNTIYFGEGSWLTVV.

The chain is built from TRBV7-8 and TRBJ2-5; TRBD1 is a possible D gene (5 bases). This CDR3 contains 15 residues. From germline, CDR1 is SGHVS and CDR2 FQNEAQ. V lost 1 base and J lost 10, with 19 bases in between. For the CDR3, the DNA is TGTGCCAGCAGCTTAGGGTTTTCGGCACCAGGGTTCCAGTACTTC. It specifies CASSLGFSAPGFQYF.

The chain has TRBV4-1 and TRBJ2-4; a possible D gene is TRBD2 (6 bases). Germline V gives CDR1 MGHRA, CDR2 YSYEKL. The CDR3 has 16 amino acids. Trimming shortened V by 4 bases and J by 7 bases, and 20 bases separated the two germline ends. The CDR3 loop reads CASSPFTRLEGNIQYF. Here the CDR3 DNA reads TGCGCCAGCAGCCCCTTCACCCGACTAGAGGGGAACATTCAGTACTTC.

V and J are TRBV7-9 and TRBJ1-5; D gene ambiguous. Germline V CDR1 and CDR2: SEHNR, FQNEAQ (reference sequence). The CDR3 runs to 13 residues. Trimming removed 5 bases from V and 8 bases from J, with 13 bases in between. CDR3 sequence (DNA): TGTGCCAGCAGCCCTACAGAGGTTGAGCCCCAGCATTTT. Its protein product is CASSPTEVEPQHF.

The chain carries TRBV6-5 and TRBJ2-1; D may be TRBD2 (6 bases). Germline V CDR1 and CDR2: MNHEY, SVGAGI. The CDR3 has 14 amino acids. Trimming left V 7 bases short and J 3 bases short, with 13 bases between. The CDR3 region has the DNA TGTGCCAGCAAGGTCGGCGGGAACTACAATGAGCAGTTCTTC. It specifies CASKVGGNYNEQFF.

This sequence joins TRBV4-3 and TRBJ1-2, with a tentative D call TRBD1 (5 bases). The CDR3 has 12 residues. The V end was cut by 1 base, the J end by 9 bases, with 9 bases between. Germline CDR1 reads LGHNA; CDR2 reads YSLEER. The CDR3 nucleotides read TGCGCCAGCAGCCAAGTAGGGGATCGCTACACCTTC. It yields the protein CASSQVGDRYTF.

This chain links TRBV7-3 with TRBJ1-2; no clear D gene. CDR3 length equals 15 residues. The ends were cut back, 0 bases at V and 2 bases at J, with 10 bases in the middle. Germline V gene lookup returns CDR1 SGHTA and CDR2 FQGTGA. CDR3: CASSLTPLDNYGYTF. CDR3 coding DNA: TGTGCCAGCAGCTTAACTCCTCTGGACAACTATGGCTACACCTTC.

V usage is TRBV25-1 and J usage is TRBJ1-1; D is unresolved. The germline V and J ends were trimmed by 4 bases and 0 bases, with 12 bases remaining between them. In germline, CDR1 is MGHDK, CDR2 SYGVNS. This CDR3 spans 15 amino acids. CDR3 residues: CASSVTNLLNTEAFF. Here the CDR3 DNA reads TGTGCCAGCAGTGTTACGAATCTCCTGAACACTGAAGCTTTCTTT.